The clone carrying this T cell receptor beta chain showed up just a few times. Its antigen remains unidentified. The data are from a study of blood T cells in healthy people across ages. J lost 6 bases, V lost 7 bases, and 4 bases had no gene match. The germline gives CDR1 KGHDR, CDR2 SFDVKD. The CDR3 extends over 13 amino acids. A second PCR, run for about 7 to 11 cycles, used a sample-barcoded 5' primer plus a J-beta primer mix. TCRdb independently ran MiXCR on the 5' RACE reads; one entry per CDR3 protein. The sample lists 700,000 or so distinct CDR3 sequences; about 20% were seen once. Isolation of PBMCs gave at least 7 million cells per sample. Study-wide results and limits: Per million T cells, TCR beta diversity dropped about linearly as age rose. Possibly, changes in expanded clonotypes were confounded because donor CMV status was unknown.

This sequence joins TRBV24-1 and TRBJ2-1, with TRBD1 matching over 8 bases. This TCR came from a man in his 70s in good health. The sequencing sample was made of blood. The CDR3 loop reads CATRRTGGNEQFF. The CDR3 DNA reads as TGTGCCACCAGGAGAACAGGGGGCAATGAGCAGTTCTTC.